This T cell receptor beta chain was obtained from a study of T cells in Graves' hyperthyroidism and ophthalmopathy. Study-wide context: Peripheral blood specimens were obtained at initial diagnosis, prior to any treatment. Overall study findings and caveats: Blood held most thyroid clonotypes expanded above 0.001 frequency.

Using RNA transcripts as the source, TCR beta CDR3 regions were amplified. RT-PCR in the first round (using the HTBI primer set) targeted the TCR CDR3. Each CDR3 protein is one row after TCRdb ran MiXCR on the multiplex PCR reads. The data show more than 300,000 distinct CDR3 sequences, 13% to 15% seen once. This clonotype has a count of ten or more. What it binds is unknown. V was shortened by 2 bases and J by 4 bases, with 8 bases between the two germline ends. The CDR3 contains 14 residues. Germline V gene data show CDR1 as SGHAT and CDR2 as FQNNGV. The sequence derives from a woman in her 30s with Graves' ophthalmopathy. The specimen was blood. The chain joins TRBV11-2 to TRBJ1-4; D uncertain. The CDR3 spells CASSLYGLNEKLFF. CDR3 DNA: TGTGCCAGCAGCTTATATGGTCTTAATGAAAAACTGTTTTTT.